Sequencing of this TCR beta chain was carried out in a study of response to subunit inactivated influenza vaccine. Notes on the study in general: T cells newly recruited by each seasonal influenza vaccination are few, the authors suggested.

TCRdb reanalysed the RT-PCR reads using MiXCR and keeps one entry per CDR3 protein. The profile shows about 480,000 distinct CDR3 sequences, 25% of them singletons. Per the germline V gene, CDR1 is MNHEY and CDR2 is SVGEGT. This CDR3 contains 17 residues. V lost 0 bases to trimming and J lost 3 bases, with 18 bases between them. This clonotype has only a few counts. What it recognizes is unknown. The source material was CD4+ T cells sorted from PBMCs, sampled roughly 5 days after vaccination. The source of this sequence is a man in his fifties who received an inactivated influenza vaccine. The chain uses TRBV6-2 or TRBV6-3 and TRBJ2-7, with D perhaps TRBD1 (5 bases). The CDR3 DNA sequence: TGTGCCAGCAGTTACTCTCTCGTAGAAGGGGTGCGCTACGAGCAGTACTTC. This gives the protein CASSYSLVEGVRYEQYF.